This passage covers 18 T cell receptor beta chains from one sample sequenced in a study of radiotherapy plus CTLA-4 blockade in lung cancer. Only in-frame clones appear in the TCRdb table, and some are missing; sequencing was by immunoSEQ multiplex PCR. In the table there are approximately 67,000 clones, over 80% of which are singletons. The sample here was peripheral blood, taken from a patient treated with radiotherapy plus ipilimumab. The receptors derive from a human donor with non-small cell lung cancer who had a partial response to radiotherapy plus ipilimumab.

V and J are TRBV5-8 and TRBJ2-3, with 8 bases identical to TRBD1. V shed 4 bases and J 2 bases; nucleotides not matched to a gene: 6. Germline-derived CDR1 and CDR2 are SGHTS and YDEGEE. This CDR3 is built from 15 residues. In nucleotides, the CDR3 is TGTGCCAGCAGCCCCGGACAGGGACTCACAGATACGCAGTATTTT. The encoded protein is CASSPGQGLTDTQYF.

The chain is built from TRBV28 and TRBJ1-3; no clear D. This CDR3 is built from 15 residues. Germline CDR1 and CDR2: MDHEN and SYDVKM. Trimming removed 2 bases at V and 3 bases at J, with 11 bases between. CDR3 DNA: TGTGCCAGCAGTTTAGGACTCTACTTTGGAAACACCATATATTTT. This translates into CASSLGLYFGNTIYF.

The CDR3 here is CASSSLAGAMYNEQFF. The CDR3 bases are TGTGCCAGCAGTTCCCTAGCGGGGGCGATGTACAATGAGCAGTTCTTC. V gene TRBV28 combines with J gene TRBJ2-1, with 10 bases aligning to TRBD2. This CDR3 contains 16 residues. With V trimmed by 4 bases and J by 4 bases, 7 bases remained unmatched. CDR1 is MDHEN and CDR2 is SYDVKM in the germline V gene. Variable domain in full (rest from reference TRBV28 and TRBJ2-1): DVKVTQSSRYLVKRTGEKVFLECVQDMDHENMFWYRQDPGLGLRLIYFSYDVKMKEKGDIPEGYSVSREKKERFSLILESASTNQTSMYLCASSSLAGAMYNEQFFGPGTRLTVL.

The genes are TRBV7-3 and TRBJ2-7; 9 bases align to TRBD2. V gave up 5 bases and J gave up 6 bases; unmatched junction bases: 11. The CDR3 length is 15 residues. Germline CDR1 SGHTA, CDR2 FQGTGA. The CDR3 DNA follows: TGTGCCAGCAGCGTCAATAGCGGGAGTAACGGCGAGCAGTACTTC. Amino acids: CASSVNSGSNGEQYF.

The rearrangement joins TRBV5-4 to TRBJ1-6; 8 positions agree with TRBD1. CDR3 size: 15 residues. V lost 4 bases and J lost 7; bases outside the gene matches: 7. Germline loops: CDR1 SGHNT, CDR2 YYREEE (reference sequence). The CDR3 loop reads CASSPPGQGNSPLHF. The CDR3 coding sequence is TGTGCCAGCAGCCCCCCAGGACAGGGAAATTCACCCCTCCACTTT. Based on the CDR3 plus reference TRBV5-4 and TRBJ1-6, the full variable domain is ETGVTQSPTHLIKTRGQQVTLRCSSQSGHNTVSWYQQALGQGPQFIFQYYREEENGRGNFPPRFSGLQFPNYSSELNVNALELDDSALYLCASSPPGQGNSPLHFGNGTRLTVT.

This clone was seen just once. For the CDR3, the DNA is TGTGCCACCAACCTTATGGGGGGTAACACTGAAGCTTTCTTT. Residues: CATNLMGGNTEAFF. The V and J genes are TRBV6-5 and TRBJ1-1; possible D gene TRBD1, 5 bases. Trimming cost V 10 bases and J 2 bases, with 17 bases left between them. The CDR3 consists of 14 residues. CDR1 and CDR2 from the germline V gene are MNHEY and SVGAGI.

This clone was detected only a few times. CDR3 sequence reads: CASSLVYISTGELFF. The CDR3 bases are TGTGCCAGCAGCTTAGTGTATATCTCCACCGGGGAGCTGTTTTTT. The chain couples TRBV7-9 to TRBJ2-2; D is unclear. V shed 1 base and J shed 4 bases, with 10 bases lying between them. Germline loops: CDR1 SEHNR, CDR2 FQNEAQ (reference sequence). CDR3 length: 15 amino acids. Full variable domain (remainder filled in from reference TRBV7-9 and TRBJ2-2): DTGVSQNPRHKITKRGQNVTFRCDPISEHNRLYWYRQTLGQGPEFLTYFQNEAQLEKSRLLSDRFSAERPKGSFSTLEIQRTEQGDSAMYLCASSLVYISTGELFFGEGSRLTVL.

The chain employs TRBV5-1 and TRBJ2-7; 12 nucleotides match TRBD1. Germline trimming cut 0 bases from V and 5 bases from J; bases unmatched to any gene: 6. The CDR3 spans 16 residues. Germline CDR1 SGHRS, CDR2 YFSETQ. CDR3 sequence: CASSLAGTGGINEQYF. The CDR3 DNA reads TGCGCCAGCAGCTTGGCAGGGACAGGGGGCATCAACGAGCAGTACTTC.

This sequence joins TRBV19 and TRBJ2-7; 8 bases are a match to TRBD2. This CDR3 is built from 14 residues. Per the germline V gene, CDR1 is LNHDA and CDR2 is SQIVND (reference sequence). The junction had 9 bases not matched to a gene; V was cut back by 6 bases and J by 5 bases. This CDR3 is CASRGSGRVDEQYF. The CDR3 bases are TGTGCCAGTAGGGGCAGCGGGAGAGTGGACGAGCAGTACTTC.

CDR3 in DNA: TGCGCCAGCAGCTTGGCCTTGCGAGGCTCCCCCGGCTCCTACGAGCAGTACTTC. Protein: CASSLALRGSPGSYEQYF. The V and J genes are TRBV5-1 and TRBJ2-7; unclear D gene. The germline V gene encodes CDR1 SGHRS and CDR2 YFSETQ. This CDR3 spans 18 amino acids. Trimming removed 0 bases from V and 0 bases from J, with 19 bases in between.

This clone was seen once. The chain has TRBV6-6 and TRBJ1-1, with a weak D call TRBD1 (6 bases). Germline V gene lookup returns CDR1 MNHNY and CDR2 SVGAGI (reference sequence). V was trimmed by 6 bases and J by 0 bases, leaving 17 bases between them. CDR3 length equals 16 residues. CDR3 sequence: CASSPRTESLNTEAFF. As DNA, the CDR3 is TGTGCCAGCAGCCCCAGGACAGAGTCCTTGAACACTGAAGCTTTCTTT.

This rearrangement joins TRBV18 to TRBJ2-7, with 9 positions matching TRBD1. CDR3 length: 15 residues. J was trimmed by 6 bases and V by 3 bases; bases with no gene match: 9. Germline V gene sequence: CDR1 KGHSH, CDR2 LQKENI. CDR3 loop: CASSPSRDRAAEQYF. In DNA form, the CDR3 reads TGTGCCAGCTCACCTTCCCGGGACAGGGCGGCCGAGCAGTACTTC.

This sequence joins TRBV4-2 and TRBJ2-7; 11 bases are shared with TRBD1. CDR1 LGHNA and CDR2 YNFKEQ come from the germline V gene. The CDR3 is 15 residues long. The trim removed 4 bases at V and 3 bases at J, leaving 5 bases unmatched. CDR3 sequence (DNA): TGTGCCAGCAGCCGCGGGGGGACAGGGGGCTACGAGCAGTACTTC. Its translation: CASSRGGTGGYEQYF.

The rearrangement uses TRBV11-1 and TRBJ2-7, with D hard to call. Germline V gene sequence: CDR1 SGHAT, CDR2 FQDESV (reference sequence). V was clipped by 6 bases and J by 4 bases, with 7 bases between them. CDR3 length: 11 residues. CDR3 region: CASSSKYEQYF. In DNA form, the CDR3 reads TGTGCCAGCAGTTCTAAATACGAGCAGTACTTC.

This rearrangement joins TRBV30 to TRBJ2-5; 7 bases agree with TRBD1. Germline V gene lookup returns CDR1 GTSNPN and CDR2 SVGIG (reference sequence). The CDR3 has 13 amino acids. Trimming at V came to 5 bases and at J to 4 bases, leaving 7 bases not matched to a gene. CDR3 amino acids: CAWVRGRGETQYF. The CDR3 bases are TGTGCCTGGGTGAGGGGGCGAGGAGAGACCCAGTACTTC.

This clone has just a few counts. The CDR3 region is CASSLTSGSNQPQHF. CDR3 coding DNA: TGTGCCAGCAGTCTGACCTCAGGGAGCAATCAGCCCCAGCATTTT. J is TRBJ1-5 and V is TRBV27; maybe TRBD1 (5 bases). Per the germline V gene, CDR1 is MNHEY and CDR2 is SMNVEV (reference sequence). The CDR3 is 15 residues long. Trimming stripped 5 bases from V and 1 base from J, with 12 bases between.

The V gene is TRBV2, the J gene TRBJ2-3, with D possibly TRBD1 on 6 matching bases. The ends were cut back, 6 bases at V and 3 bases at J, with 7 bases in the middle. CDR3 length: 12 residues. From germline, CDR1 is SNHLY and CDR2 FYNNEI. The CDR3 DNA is TGTGCCAGCAGCGGACAGACAGATACGCAGTATTTT. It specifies CASSGQTDTQYF.

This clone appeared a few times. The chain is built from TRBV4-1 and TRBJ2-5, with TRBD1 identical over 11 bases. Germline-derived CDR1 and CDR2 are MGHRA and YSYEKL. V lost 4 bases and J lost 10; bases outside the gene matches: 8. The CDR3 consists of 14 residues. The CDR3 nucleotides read TGCGCCAGCAGCCTGGGACAGGGGGAGTTAGACCAGTACTTC. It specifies CASSLGQGELDQYF.